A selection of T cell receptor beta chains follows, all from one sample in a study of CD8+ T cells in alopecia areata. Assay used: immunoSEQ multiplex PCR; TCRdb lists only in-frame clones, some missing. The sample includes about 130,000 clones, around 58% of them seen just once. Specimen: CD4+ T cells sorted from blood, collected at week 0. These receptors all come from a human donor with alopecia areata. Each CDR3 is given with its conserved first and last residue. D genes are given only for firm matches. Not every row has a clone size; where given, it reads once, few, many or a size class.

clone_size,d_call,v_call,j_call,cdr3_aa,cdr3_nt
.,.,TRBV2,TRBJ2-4,CASSEGNIQYF,TGTGCCAGCAGTGAAGGAAACATTCAGTACTTC
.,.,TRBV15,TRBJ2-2,CATSRPGNTGELFF,TGTGCCACCAGCAGGCCAGGAAACACCGGGGAGCTGTTTTTT
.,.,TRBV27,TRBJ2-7,CASSLSWGRSYEQYF,TGTGCCAGCAGTTTATCGTGGGGGCGCTCCTACGAGCAGTACTTC
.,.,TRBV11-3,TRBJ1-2,CASSRAMDYGYTF,TGTGCCAGCAGCCGGGCCATGGACTATGGCTACACCTTC
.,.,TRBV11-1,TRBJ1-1,CASSLWDTLENTEAFF,TGTGCCAGCAGCTTGTGGGACACCCTAGAAAACACTGAAGCTTTCTTT
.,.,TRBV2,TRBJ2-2,CASSPGGAYTGELFF,TGTGCCAGCAGTCCAGGGGGGGCATACACCGGGGAGCTGTTTTTT
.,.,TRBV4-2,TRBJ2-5,CASSQDGHIQETQYF,TGTGCCAGCAGCCAAGATGGCCACATTCAGGAGACCCAGTACTTC
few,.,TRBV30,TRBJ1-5,CAWNGHGDQPQHF,TGTGCCTGGAATGGGCACGGTGATCAGCCCCAGCATTTT
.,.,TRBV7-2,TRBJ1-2,CASSRITGINYGYTF,TGTGCCAGCAGCCGGATTACAGGAATTAACTATGGCTACACCTTC
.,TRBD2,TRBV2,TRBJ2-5,CASSASGGPQGETQYF,TGTGCCAGCAGCGCTAGCGGGGGACCCCAAGGAGAGACCCAGTACTTC
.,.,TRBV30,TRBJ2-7,CAWSENRDSYEQYF,TGTGCCTGGAGTGAAAACAGGGACTCCTACGAGCAGTACTTC
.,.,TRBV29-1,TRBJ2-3,CSVAGIADTQYF,TGCAGCGTTGCAGGAATAGCAGATACGCAGTATTTT
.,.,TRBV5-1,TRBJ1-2,CASSLSALGGYTF,TGCGCCAGCAGCCTCAGCGCTTTGGGGGGCTACACCTTC
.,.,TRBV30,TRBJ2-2,CAWSPSGAGTGELFF,TGTGCCTGGAGTCCCTCCGGGGCCGGGACCGGGGAGCTGTTTTTT
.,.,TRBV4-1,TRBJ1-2,CASSQDQSGANYGYTF,TGCGCCAGCAGCCAAGATCAATCGGGGGCCAACTATGGCTACACCTTC
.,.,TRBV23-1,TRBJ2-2,CASSQPCQGANTGELFF,TGCGCCAGCAGTCAACCCTGCCAGGGTGCGAACACCGGGGAGCTGTTTTTT
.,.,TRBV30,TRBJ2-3,CAWSYGGRPSDTQYF,TGTGCCTGGAGTTACGGGGGGCGGCCCTCAGATACGCAGTATTTT
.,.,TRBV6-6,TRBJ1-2,CASSYSTGENGYTF,TGTGCCAGCAGTTACTCGACCGGCGAGAATGGCTACACCTTC
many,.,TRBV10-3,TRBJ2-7,CAISVGPRTSYEQYF,TGTGCCATCAGTGTAGGGCCCCGAACCTCATACGAGCAGTACTTC
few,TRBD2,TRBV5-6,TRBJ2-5,CASSLGTRQETQYF,TGTGCCAGCAGCTTGGGGACTAGACAAGAGACCCAGTACTTC
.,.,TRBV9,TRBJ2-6,CASSTRGRGRSGANVLTF,TGTGCCAGCAGCACCCGGGGCAGGGGTCGGTCTGGGGCCAACGTCCTGACTTTC
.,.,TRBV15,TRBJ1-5,CATSRDQGSGLPQHF,TGTGCCACCAGCAGAGATCAGGGGAGCGGGCTGCCCCAGCATTTT
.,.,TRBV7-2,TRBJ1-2,CASSLIPYGYTF,TGTGCCAGCAGCCTTATCCCCTATGGCTACACCTTC
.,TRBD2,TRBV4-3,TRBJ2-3,CASSRGDGGGTDTQYF,TGCGCCAGCAGCCGTGGGGACGGCGGGGGAACAGATACGCAGTATTTT
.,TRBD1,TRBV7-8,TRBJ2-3,CASSRDRDTDTQYF,TGTGCCAGCAGCCGGGACAGGGATACAGATACGCAGTATTTT
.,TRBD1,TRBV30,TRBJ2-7,CAWSPLTGWNEQYF,TGTGCCTGGAGTCCTCTGACAGGGTGGAACGAGCAGTACTTC
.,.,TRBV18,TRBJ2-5,CASSTGQETQYF,TGTGCCAGCTCGACAGGCCAAGAGACCCAGTACTTC
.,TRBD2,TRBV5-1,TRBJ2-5,CASSSLRGSGETQYF,TGCGCCAGCAGCTCCCTTCGGGGTAGCGGGGAGACCCAGTACTTC
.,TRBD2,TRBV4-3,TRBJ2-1,CASSQGLAGASYNEQFF,TGCGCCAGCAGCCAGGGACTAGCGGGGGCCTCCTACAATGAGCAGTTCTTC
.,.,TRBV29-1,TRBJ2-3,CSALPGRTQYF,TGCAGCGCTCTTCCGGGACGAACGCAGTATTTT
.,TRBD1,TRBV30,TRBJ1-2,CACRQGYGYTF,TGTGCCTGTCGACAGGGGTATGGCTACACCTTC
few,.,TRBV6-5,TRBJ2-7,CASSYGQAGEQYF,TGTGCCAGCAGTTACGGACAGGCGGGGGAGCAGTACTTC
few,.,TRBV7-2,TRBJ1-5,CASSPRRDQPQHF,TGTGCCAGCAGCCCAAGAAGGGATCAGCCCCAGCATTTT
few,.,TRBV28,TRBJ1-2,CASSSPHGLMGGYTF,TGTGCCAGCAGTTCGCCGCACGGCCTCATGGGGGGCTACACCTTC
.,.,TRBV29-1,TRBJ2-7,CSVEDLHQKYF,TGCAGCGTTGAAGATCTGCATCAAAAGTACTTC
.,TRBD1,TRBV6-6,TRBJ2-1,CASSSTGNEQFF,TGTGCCAGCAGTTCGACAGGGAATGAGCAGTTCTTC
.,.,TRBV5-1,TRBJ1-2,CASSLAAGGPYGYTF,TGCGCCAGCAGCTTGGCCGCCGGGGGTCCCTATGGCTACACCTTC
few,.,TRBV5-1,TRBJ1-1,CASSLKGHLNTEAFF,TGCGCCAGCAGCTTGAAAGGACACTTGAACACTGAAGCTTTCTTT
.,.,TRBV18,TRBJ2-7,CASSPPGGAYEQYF,TGTGCCAGCTCACCACCGGGAGGTGCCTACGAGCAGTACTTC
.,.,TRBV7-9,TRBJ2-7,CASSFWGNYEQYF,TGTGCCAGCAGCTTTTGGGGAAACTACGAGCAGTACTTC
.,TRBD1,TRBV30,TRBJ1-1,CALTGGNGLGAFF,TGTGCCTTGACAGGGGGCAATGGTCTCGGAGCTTTCTTT
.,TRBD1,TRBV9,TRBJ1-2,CASSVGQGSYGYTF,TGTGCCAGCAGCGTAGGACAGGGAAGCTATGGCTACACCTTC
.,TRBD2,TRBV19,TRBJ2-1,CASSIGRAGEQFF,TGTGCCAGTAGTATCGGGAGGGCCGGTGAGCAGTTCTTC
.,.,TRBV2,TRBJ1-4,CASSEEGVYEKLFF,TGTGCCAGCAGTGAAGAGGGGGTCTATGAAAAACTGTTTTTT
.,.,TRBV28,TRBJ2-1,CASSPPGGVRPFF,TGTGCCAGCAGTCCGCCGGGTGGGGTCCGACCGTTCTTC
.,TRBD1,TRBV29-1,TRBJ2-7,CSAGTGVSLDF,TGCAGCGCAGGGACAGGGGTGTCTCTAGACTTC
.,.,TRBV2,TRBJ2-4,CASSEAMSYGNIQYF,TGTGCCAGCAGTGAAGCGATGTCCTATGGGAACATTCAGTACTTC
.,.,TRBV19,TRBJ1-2,CASSIDLEGKYGYTF,TGTGCCAGTAGTATAGATCTCGAGGGTAAATATGGCTACACCTTC
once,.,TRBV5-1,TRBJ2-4,CASSLRVGDIQYF,TGCGCCAGCAGCTTGAGGGTAGGGGACATTCAGTACTTC
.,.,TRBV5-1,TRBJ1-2,CASSLALAGPNYGYTF,TGCGCCAGCAGCTTGGCCTTGGCAGGACCTAACTATGGCTACACCTTC
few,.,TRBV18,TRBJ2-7,CASSYVVVGEQYF,TGTGCCAGCTCCTATGTCGTGGTCGGCGAGCAGTACTTC
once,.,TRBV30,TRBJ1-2,CAWSGQGLPYSDGYTF,TGTGCCTGGAGTGGCCAGGGCCTGCCTTATTCCGATGGCTACACCTTC
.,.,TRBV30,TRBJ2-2,CAWSVRGAPGELFF,TGTGCCTGGAGTGTACGGGGGGCCCCCGGGGAGCTGTTTTTT
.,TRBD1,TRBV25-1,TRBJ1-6,CASSEGDSYNSPLHF,TGTGCCAGCAGTGAGGGGGACAGCTATAATTCACCCCTCCACTTT
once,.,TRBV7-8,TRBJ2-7,CASSDQLGLTYEQYF,TGTGCCAGCAGCGACCAGTTGGGATTGACCTACGAGCAGTACTTC
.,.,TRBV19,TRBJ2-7,CASSPRRDSYEQYF,TGTGCCAGTAGTCCCCGAAGGGACTCCTACGAGCAGTACTTC
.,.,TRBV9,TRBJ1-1,CASSVEGQNTEAFF,TGTGCCAGCAGCGTAGAGGGACAGAACACTGAAGCTTTCTTT
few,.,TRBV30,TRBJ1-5,CAWSRGSNQPQHF,TGTGCCTGGAGTAGAGGTAGTAATCAGCCCCAGCATTTT
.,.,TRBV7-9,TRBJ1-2,CASSLASAANYGYTF,TGTGCCAGCAGCTTAGCGTCGGCGGCTAACTATGGCTACACCTTC